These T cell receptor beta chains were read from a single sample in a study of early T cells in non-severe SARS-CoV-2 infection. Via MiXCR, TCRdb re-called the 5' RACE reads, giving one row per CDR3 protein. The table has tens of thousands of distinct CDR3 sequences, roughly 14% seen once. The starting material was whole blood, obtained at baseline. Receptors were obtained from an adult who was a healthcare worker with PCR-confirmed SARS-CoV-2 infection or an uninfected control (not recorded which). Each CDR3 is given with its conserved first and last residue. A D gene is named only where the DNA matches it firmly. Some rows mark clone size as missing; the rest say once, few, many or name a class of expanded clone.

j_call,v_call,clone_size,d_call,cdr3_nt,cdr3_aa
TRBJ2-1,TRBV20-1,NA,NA,TGCAGTGCTAGAGCCGGTTTTGATGAGCAGTTCTTC,CSARAGFDEQFF
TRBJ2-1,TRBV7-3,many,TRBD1,TGTGCCAGCAGCCCCACAGGGGGCTACAATGAGCAGTTCTTC,CASSPTGGYNEQFF
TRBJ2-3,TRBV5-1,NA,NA,TGCGCCAGCAGCTTGGGGCAGCCCACAGATACGCAGTATTTT,CASSLGQPTDTQYF
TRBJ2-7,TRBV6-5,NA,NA,TGTGCCAGCAGTTACTCAGGGGCCTCCTACGAGCAGTACTTC,CASSYSGASYEQYF
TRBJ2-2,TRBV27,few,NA,TGTGCCAGCAGTTTTGCAGCGAATATATTGGGCGGGGAGCTGTTTTTT,CASSFAANILGGELFF
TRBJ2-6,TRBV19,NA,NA,TGTGCCAGTAGTCCCGTATCTACGGGGGCCAACGTCCTGACTTTC,CASSPVSTGANVLTF
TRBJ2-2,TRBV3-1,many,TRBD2,TGTGCCAGCAGCCAAGTACTAGCGGGAGCCGAGGCCACCGGGGAGCTGTTTTTT,CASSQVLAGAEATGELFF
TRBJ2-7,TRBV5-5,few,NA,TGTGCCAGCAGCTTCTCACTGGGGAGCTACGAGCAGTACTTC,CASSFSLGSYEQYF
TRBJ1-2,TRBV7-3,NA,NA,TGTGCCAGCAGCTTAGATTTGGGGCGCGGCTACACCTTC,CASSLDLGRGYTF
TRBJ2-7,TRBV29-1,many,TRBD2,TGCAGCGTCCTGAAGGCGGGAGAATACGAGCAGTACTTC,CSVLKAGEYEQYF
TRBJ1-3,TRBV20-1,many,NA,TGCAGTGCTAGAGATCTTGGAGGCGTCTCTGGAAACACCATATATTTT,CSARDLGGVSGNTIYF
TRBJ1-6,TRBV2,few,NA,TGTGCCAGCACCAAAACCGGGACCGTATTTAATTCACCCCTCCACTTT,CASTKTGTVFNSPLHF
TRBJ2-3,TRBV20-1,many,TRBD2,TGCAGTGCTATGAGGCTAGCGGCCACAGATACGCAGTATTTT,CSAMRLAATDTQYF
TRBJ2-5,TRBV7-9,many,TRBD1,TGTGCCAGCAGCGGGGACAGCCAAGAGACCCAGTACTTC,CASSGDSQETQYF
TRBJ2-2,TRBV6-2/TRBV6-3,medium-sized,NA,TGTGCCAGCAGTTACGACTCGCACACCGGGGAGCTGTTTTTT,CASSYDSHTGELFF
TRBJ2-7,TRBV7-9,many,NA,TGTGCCAGCAGCGGTTCGGGACGGGCGGCGGGGGAGCAGTACTTC,CASSGSGRAAGEQYF
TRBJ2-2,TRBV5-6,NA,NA,TGTGCCAGCAGCCTCAGGATTTTGAACACCGGGGAGCTGTTTTTT,CASSLRILNTGELFF
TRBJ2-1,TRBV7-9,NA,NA,TGTGCCAGCAGCTTCGGTGAGCAGTTCTTC,CASSFGEQFF
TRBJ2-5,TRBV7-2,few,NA,TGTGCCAGCAGCGGCGGACCGAAACAAGAGACCCAGTACTTC,CASSGGPKQETQYF
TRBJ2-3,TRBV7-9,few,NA,TGTGCCAGCAGCTCCCCGGCCGGCTTCACAGATACGCAGTATTTT,CASSSPAGFTDTQYF
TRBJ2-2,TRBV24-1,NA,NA,TGTGCCACCAGTGATCCCGCCGGGGGCAGCGTCTCGAACACCGGGGAGCTGTTTTTT,CATSDPAGGSVSNTGELFF
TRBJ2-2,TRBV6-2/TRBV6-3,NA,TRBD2,TGTGCCAGCAGGACCCCGGGAGGGACCGGGGAGCTGTTTTTT,CASRTPGGTGELFF
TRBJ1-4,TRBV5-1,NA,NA,TGCGCCAGCAGCCCTGGTAGTGCTAATGAAAAACTGTTTTTT,CASSPGSANEKLFF
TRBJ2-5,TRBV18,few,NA,TGTGCCAGCTCACGGGGAGAGACCCAGTACTTC,CASSRGETQYF
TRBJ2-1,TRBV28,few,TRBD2,TGTGCCAGCACCCTCGAGGGAGGGCGGAATGAGCAGTTCTTC,CASTLEGGRNEQFF
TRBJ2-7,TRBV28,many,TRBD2,TGTGCCAGCAGATACACCGGGACTAGCGGTTACGAGCAGTACTTC,CASRYTGTSGYEQYF
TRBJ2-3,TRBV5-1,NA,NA,TGCGCCAGCAGCGGCGGGACTTCGAAAGATACGCAGTATTTT,CASSGGTSKDTQYF
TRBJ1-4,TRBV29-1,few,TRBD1,TGCAGCGTCGCCAGGGGGCAGGATGAAAAACTGTTTTTT,CSVARGQDEKLFF
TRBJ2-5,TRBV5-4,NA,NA,TGTGCCAGCAGTTCCGGGACCCAAGGGATGGAGACCCAGTACTTC,CASSSGTQGMETQYF
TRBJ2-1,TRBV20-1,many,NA,TGCAGTGCTAGAGTAGGAAGGGCCTGGGATGAGCAGTTCTTC,CSARVGRAWDEQFF
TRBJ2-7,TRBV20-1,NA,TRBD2,TGCAGTGCTAGAGCTAGCGGGAGTCTTACCTACGAGCAGTACTTC,CSARASGSLTYEQYF